One and the same sample provided the 19 T cell receptor beta chains below, sequenced in a study of T cells after yellow fever vaccination. TCRdb re-derived calls from the 5' RACE reads in MiXCR, one entry per CDR3 protein. The sample shows 100,000 to 150,000 distinct CDR3 sequences, more than 7.5% of them seen only once. The sequenced sample was CD8+ T cells sorted from PBMCs, obtained on the day of the yellow fever booster vaccination. All receptors derive from a man aged 18 to 35 who received the YFV17D yellow fever vaccine.

This clonotype came up many times. The rearrangement links TRBV20-1 to TRBJ2-4; 15 bases agree with TRBD2. Trimming cost V 2 bases and J 0 bases; bases outside gene matches: 8. The CDR3 covers 19 residues. The germline V gene encodes CDR1 DFQATT and CDR2 SNEGSKA (reference sequence). CDR3 region: CSARTGLAGGILAKNIQYF. CDR3 coding DNA: TGCAGTGCTAGAACTGGACTAGCGGGGGGGATACTAGCCAAAAACATTCAGTACTTC.

This clonotype was seen more than once but under ten times. This chain links TRBV6-5 with TRBJ1-4; TRBD1 is a possible D gene (5 bases). The germline V gene has CDR1 MNHEY and CDR2 SVGAGI. Trimming pared 0 bases from V and 8 bases from J, leaving 7 bases between. This CDR3 spans 13 amino acids. The DNA for the CDR3 is TGTGCCAGCAGTTACTCCGGGGGGGAAAAACTGTTTTTT. Encoded protein: CASSYSGGEKLFF.

In its sample, this clonotype was seen many times. V is TRBV9 and J is TRBJ1-5, with a weak D call TRBD1 (5 bases). The CDR3 is 17 amino acids. Germline CDR1 SGDLS, CDR2 YYNGEE. Trimming shortened V by 0 bases and J by 2 bases, and 15 bases separated the two germline ends. CDR3 bases: TGTGCCAGCAGCGTAGAAGGGGAGTGGACGGGCAATCAGCCCCAGCATTTT. Its translation: CASSVEGEWTGNQPQHF.

This clonotype was seen a few times. The J gene is TRBJ1-4, the V gene TRBV2, with D hard to call. From germline, CDR1 is SNHLY and CDR2 FYNNEI. The V end lost 0 bases, the J end lost 7 bases, and 6 bases lay between the germline ends. This CDR3 is 13 amino acids long. CDR3 residues: CASSEAMVEKLFF. The CDR3 nucleotides are TGTGCCAGCAGTGAAGCGATGGTTGAAAAACTGTTTTTT.

At least ten counts were recorded for this clonotype. CDR3 residues: CASSLQGNSYNEQFF. The CDR3 coding sequence is TGTGCCAGCAGTTTACAGGGAAACTCCTACAATGAGCAGTTCTTC. This chain connects TRBV25-1 to TRBJ2-1, with D perhaps matching TRBD1 (6 bases). Looked up from germline, CDR1 is MGHDK and CDR2 is SYGVNS. The CDR3 runs 15 residues. Trimming removed 5 bases from V and 0 bases from J, with 11 bases in between. Supplemented by reference TRBV25-1 and TRBJ2-1, the full variable domain reads EADIYQTPRYLVIGTGKKITLECSQTMGHDKMYWYQQDPGMELHLIHYSYGVNSTEKGDLSSESTVSRIRTEHFPLTLESARPSHTSQYLCASSLQGNSYNEQFFGPGTRLTVL.

This clonotype has at least ten counts. The chain carries TRBV10-3 and TRBJ2-3; 11 bases are shared with TRBD1. Germline V gene data show CDR1 as ENHRY and CDR2 as SYGVKD. Trimming took 3 bases from V and 4 from J; bases not matched to a gene: 3. The CDR3 runs to 15 residues. CDR3 nucleotides: TGTGCCATCAGTGAAGGGACAGGGGGGGCAGATACGCAGTATTTT. Translating gives CAISEGTGGADTQYF.

This clonotype was seen a few times. The chain links TRBV10-3 to TRBJ2-5; possibly TRBD2 for D (6 bases). Germline CDR1 ENHRY, CDR2 SYGVKD. The CDR3 consists of 15 residues. V was trimmed by 8 bases and J by 1 base, leaving 17 bases between them. CDR3 nucleotides: TGTGCCATCCAACCGGGGGAAGAAACCCAAGAGACCCAGTACTTC. Encoded protein: CAIQPGEETQETQYF.

The chain employs TRBV4-2 and TRBJ1-5, with D maybe TRBD1 (5 bases). Between the trimmed V and J ends, which lost 0 bases and 5 bases, there was a span of 11 bases. The CDR3 is made up of 15 amino acids. The germline gives CDR1 LGHNA, CDR2 YNFKEQ. CDR3 DNA sequence: TGTGCCAGCAGCCAAGAATGGGGAGGGGATCAGCCCCAGCATTTT. Amino acids: CASSQEWGGDQPQHF.

By share, this clonotype ranks as medium-sized (0.01 to 0.1%). The chain uses TRBV4-3 and TRBJ2-6; D perhaps matches TRBD2 (5 bases). The CDR3 loop spans 16 amino acids. Germline CDR1 is LGHNA and CDR2 is YSLEER. Trimming removed 3 bases from V and 2 bases from J, with 11 bases in between. CDR3 sequence reads: CASSQVSGTGANVLTF. The DNA of the CDR3 is TGCGCCAGCAGCCAGGTGTCCGGGACTGGGGCCAACGTCCTGACTTTC.

This chain joins TRBV4-3 and TRBJ2-7; D could derive from TRBD1 or TRBD2 (6 bases each). V lost 2 bases, J lost 6 bases, and 20 bases lay in between. The CDR3 length is 16 residues. Per the germline V gene, CDR1 is LGHNA and CDR2 is YSLEER. The chain's CDR3 is CASSQLGGPGLREQYF. The CDR3 bases are TGCGCCAGCAGCCAATTGGGGGGCCCCGGGCTTCGCGAGCAGTACTTC.

This clonotype was counted only a few times. The gene calls are TRBV4-1 and TRBJ2-7; TRBD2 is a possible D gene (5 bases). Deletions cut 4 bases from V and 6 bases from J, with 13 bases between. Germline V gene sequence: CDR1 MGHRA, CDR2 YSYEKL. The CDR3 consists of 13 residues. The CDR3 loop reads CASSPDPGFEQYF. In DNA, the CDR3 is TGCGCCAGCAGCCCGGACCCGGGGTTCGAGCAGTACTTC.

In this sample, this clonotype turned up a few times. The chain is built from TRBV27 and TRBJ1-1, with D hard to call. This CDR3 comprises 13 residues. Germline CDR1 is MNHEY and CDR2 is SMNVEV (reference sequence). V shed 4 bases and J shed 6 bases, with 12 bases lying between them. CDR3 loop: CASSSSSGAEAFF. In DNA, the CDR3 is TGTGCCAGCAGTTCTTCCTCAGGTGCTGAAGCTTTCTTT.

The V gene is TRBV28, the J gene TRBJ1-1; a possible D gene is TRBD1 (6 bases). From germline, CDR1 is MDHEN and CDR2 SYDVKM. V lost 6 bases, J lost 7 bases, and 12 bases lay in between. The length of the CDR3 is 12 residues. CDR3: CASRKRTVEAFF. The CDR3, as DNA: TGTGCCAGCAGAAAGAGGACAGTTGAAGCTTTCTTT.

This chain links TRBV7-2 with TRBJ2-4; 7 nucleotides align to TRBD2. CDR1 SGHTA and CDR2 FQGNSA come from the germline V gene. The CDR3 spans 15 residues. After removal of 8 bases from V and 3 bases from J, the junction contained 10 bases not matched to a gene. The CDR3 region has the DNA TGTGCCAGCCCCTGGGCGGGGGAAAGCAAAAACATTCAGTACTTC. Translation: CASPWAGESKNIQYF.

V is TRBV4-3 and J is TRBJ1-2, with D maybe TRBD1 (5 bases). Trimming left V 0 bases short and J 5 bases short, with 13 bases between. Germline V gene sequence: CDR1 LGHNA, CDR2 YSLEER. The CDR3 runs 15 residues. CDR3 sequence: CASSQDRDGPYGYTF. The DNA for the CDR3 is TGCGCCAGCAGCCAAGATCGGGACGGTCCATATGGCTACACCTTC.

This clonotype has just a few counts. This chain links TRBV28 with TRBJ2-2; 7 bases line up with TRBD1. V shed 3 bases and J 4 bases; nucleotides not matched to a gene: 5. Germline values: CDR1 MDHEN, CDR2 SYDVKM. This CDR3 is built from 15 residues. The CDR3 spells CASSFPGQTTGELFF. The CDR3 coding sequence is TGTGCCAGCAGTTTCCCGGGACAGACCACCGGGGAGCTGTTTTTT.

This clonotype was recorded a few times. The chain joins TRBV20-1 to TRBJ1-2; D is possibly TRBD1 (5 bases). Trimming left V 3 bases short and J 4 bases short, with 15 bases between. CDR1 is DFQATT and CDR2 is SNEGSKA in the germline V gene (reference sequence). This CDR3 is built from 14 residues. The CDR3 loop is CSASEAGILYGYTF. As DNA, the CDR3 is TGCAGTGCTAGTGAAGCAGGGATCCTCTATGGCTACACCTTC.

This clonotype was recorded a few times. In DNA, the CDR3 is TGTGCCAGTAGTGCAGTGGACGGCAATCAGCCCCAGCATTTT. It translates to CASSAVDGNQPQHF. The J gene is TRBJ1-5, the V gene TRBV19; the D is unclear. The CDR3 has 14 amino acids. V was clipped by 5 bases and J by 2 bases, with 10 bases between them. The V gene's germline CDR1 is LNHDA and CDR2 SQIVND (reference sequence).

The rearrangement joins TRBV20-1 to TRBJ2-7; 8 nucleotides agree with TRBD2. The CDR3 spans 16 residues. Trimming removed 1 base from V and 3 bases from J; junction bases left unmatched: 11. CDR1 and CDR2 (germline): DFQATT, SNEGSKA (reference sequence). This CDR3 reads CSARGGSGGRGYEQYV. The CDR3 region has the DNA TGCAGTGCTAGAGGGGGCAGCGGGGGCCGCGGCTACGAGCAGTACGTC.